This T cell receptor (beta chain) was sequenced during a study of blood T cells in healthy people across ages. It was with a sample-barcoded 5' primer and a J-beta primer mix that a second PCR of roughly 7 to 12 cycles was run. TCRdb redid the calling of the 5' RACE reads with MiXCR, one entry per CDR3 protein. The table lists about 640,000 distinct CDR3 sequences, about 30% of them singletons. This clonotype turned up a few times. A read error may be the cause here, since a much bigger clone is one base away. The CDR3 contains 13 residues. CDR1 and CDR2 (germline): LGHNA, YSLEER. Trimming took 3 bases from V and 11 from J, leaving 16 bases between them.

This rearrangement joins TRBV4-3 to TRBJ2-5, with D possibly being TRBD1 (5 bases). The sample was blood. This TCR derives from a woman of 80 years or more in good health. The CDR3 bases are TGCGCCAGCAGCCAGGAACAGGTTCGTGAGCAGTACTTC. It codes for CASSQEQVREQYF.